The rows below give T cell receptor beta chains drawn from one sample of a study of blood T cell repertoires in COVID-19. Here immunoSEQ multiplex PCR was the method, and the copy in TCRdb shows in-frame clones only, minus some. The repertoire holds approximately 400,000 clones, around 84% seen once, with more than 0.95% in the top ten. Sequencing was carried out using peripheral blood. Receptors originate from a human donor with acute or convalescent COVID-19. The donor label of this sample is uncertain. Each CDR3 is given with its conserved first and last residue. D genes are given only for firm matches.

j_gene: TRBJ1-2; d_gene: .; v_gene: TRBV5-4; CDR3aa: CASSFGGAYGYTF
j_gene: TRBJ2-1; d_gene: TRBD2; v_gene: TRBV25-1; CDR3aa: CASTSKGLAGIDEQFF
j_gene: TRBJ2-7; d_gene: .; v_gene: TRBV5-1; CDR3aa: CASSLWSGDVYEQYF
j_gene: TRBJ2-5; d_gene: TRBD2; v_gene: TRBV9; CDR3aa: CASSARLARSGQETQYF
j_gene: TRBJ1-1; d_gene: .; v_gene: TRBV21-1; CDR3aa: CASRNLWWRQGAFPGVDTEAFF
j_gene: TRBJ2-5; d_gene: .; v_gene: TRBV7-6; CDR3aa: CASSLGVETQYF
j_gene: TRBJ1-2; d_gene: .; v_gene: TRBV7-8; CDR3aa: CASTPGGGVGGYTF
j_gene: TRBJ2-3; d_gene: TRBD2; v_gene: TRBV5-4; CDR3aa: CASSKTSGIIDTQYF
j_gene: TRBJ1-1; d_gene: TRBD1; v_gene: TRBV25-1; CDR3aa: CASSDQGQGGTEAFF
j_gene: TRBJ1-4; d_gene: .; v_gene: TRBV2; CDR3aa: CASSDRRREKLFF
j_gene: TRBJ1-1; d_gene: .; v_gene: TRBV12-3/TRBV12-4; CDR3aa: CASSLRQNTEAFF
j_gene: TRBJ1-2; d_gene: TRBD1; v_gene: TRBV6-6; CDR3aa: CASRTTGEYNYGYTF
j_gene: TRBJ2-1; d_gene: .; v_gene: TRBV16; CDR3aa: CASSLTYNEQFF
j_gene: TRBJ2-2; d_gene: .; v_gene: TRBV5-5; CDR3aa: CASSLGTGSGELFF
j_gene: TRBJ2-7; d_gene: .; v_gene: TRBV5-6; CDR3aa: CARRAYEQYF
j_gene: TRBJ2-7; d_gene: TRBD2; v_gene: TRBV6-6; CDR3aa: CASSLGLAGTQKQYF
j_gene: TRBJ1-1; d_gene: TRBD1; v_gene: TRBV9; CDR3aa: CASSAQGIGTEAFF
j_gene: TRBJ2-7; d_gene: .; v_gene: TRBV15; CDR3aa: CATSSGFRSYEQYF
j_gene: TRBJ1-1; d_gene: TRBD1; v_gene: TRBV13; CDR3aa: CASSRRQGSVNTEAFF
j_gene: TRBJ2-2; d_gene: TRBD2; v_gene: TRBV5-4; CDR3aa: CASSLSQLAGVTGELFF
j_gene: TRBJ1-5; d_gene: .; v_gene: TRBV21-1; CDR3aa: CASTATVWSQHF
j_gene: TRBJ2-2; d_gene: .; v_gene: TRBV7-2; CDR3aa: CASSQKLLGLRPGELFF